This passage covers 9 T cell receptor beta chains from one sample sequenced in a study of blood T cells in healthy people across ages. Combining a sample-barcoded 5' primer with a J-beta primer mix, a second PCR ran for about 7 to 11 cycles. TCRdb re-called the 5' RACE reads through MiXCR, storing one row per CDR3 protein. The sample has a few hundred thousand distinct CDR3 sequences; 27% are singletons. The sequencing input was blood. The receptors originated from a woman aged 65 to 85 in good health.

This clonotype was picked up a small number of times. This chain connects TRBV5-1 to TRBJ2-7; 8 positions agree with TRBD1. Germline CDR1 is SGHRS and CDR2 is YFSETQ. This CDR3 region has 17 residues. After removal of 2 bases from V and 7 bases from J, the junction contained 17 bases not matched to a gene. CDR3 DNA sequence: TGCGCCAGCAGCTTTACGACAACCGCTCAGGGGGCGAATGAGCAGTACTTC. Its protein product is CASSFTTTAQGANEQYF.

This clonotype was seen only a few times. CDR3 DNA: TGTGCCAGCAGCTCCGGCGGGTTGAGGGGCTTAAACATTCAGTACTTC. Protein: CASSSGGLRGLNIQYF. The V and J genes are TRBV7-2 and TRBJ2-4; D possibly uses TRBD1 or TRBD2 (5 bases each). The germline gives CDR1 SGHTA, CDR2 FQGNSA. Trimming took off 4 bases at V and 6 bases at J, with 19 bases between the two ends. The CDR3 is 16 amino acids.

The chain combines TRBV20-1 with TRBJ2-7; 12 nucleotides line up with TRBD2. V shed 3 bases and J 1 base; nucleotides not matched to a gene: 10. CDR1 and CDR2 from the germline V gene are DFQATT and SNEGSKA (reference sequence). The CDR3 consists of 17 residues. CDR3 DNA: TGCAGTGCTAGGAATCGAGGGACTAGCGGGTATTCCTACGAGCAGTACTTC. Protein: CSARNRGTSGYSYEQYF.

This clonotype has more than one count but fewer than ten. The CDR3 loop reads CASSLVGRDTDTQYF. The CDR3 DNA is TGCGCCAGCAGCTTGGTGGGACGGGACACAGATACGCAGTATTTT. V gene TRBV5-1 combines with J gene TRBJ2-3; TRBD1 or TRBD2 may be the D gene (5 bases each). V lost 0 bases, J lost 2 bases, and 10 bases lay in between. Germline CDR1 reads SGHRS; CDR2 reads YFSETQ. CDR3 length: 15 amino acids.

This clonotype was counted a few times. The chain uses TRBV5-1 and TRBJ2-7, with D possibly TRBD2 on 5 matching bases. Looked up from germline, CDR1 is SGHRS and CDR2 is YFSETQ. The CDR3 length is 14 residues. V lost 4 bases and J lost 1, with 12 bases in between. The CDR3 loop is CASSPSGESYEQYF. The CDR3 nucleotides are TGCGCCAGCAGCCCGTCCGGGGAATCCTACGAGCAGTACTTC.

This clonotype came up many times. This chain uses TRBV20-1 with TRBJ2-5; TRBD2 aligns across 10 bases. The germline V gene encodes CDR1 DFQATT and CDR2 SNEGSKA (reference sequence). CDR3 size: 14 residues. The CDR3 reads CSPFGLAGVKTQYF. The CDR3 nucleotides are TGCAGCCCTTTCGGGCTAGCGGGGGTAAAGACCCAGTACTTC.

This chain uses TRBV9 with TRBJ2-3, with D perhaps TRBD2 (6 bases). V shed 1 base and J shed 3 bases, with 9 bases lying between them. CDR3 length: 14 amino acids. Per germline, CDR1 SGDLS and CDR2 YYNGEE. The CDR3 sequence: CASSVHGRTDTQYF. DNA for the CDR3: TGTGCCAGCAGCGTACACGGGAGAACAGATACGCAGTATTTT.

Ten or more counts support this clonotype. J is TRBJ2-5 and V is TRBV7-9; TRBD2 matches 14 bases. V lost 5 bases and J lost 2; bases outside the gene matches: 7. CDR1 is SEHNR and CDR2 is FQNEAQ in the germline V gene (reference sequence). There are 17 residues in the CDR3. Written as DNA, the CDR3 is TGTGCCAGCAGCCTGGGGACTAGCGGGGGTGGACAAGAGACCCAGTACTTC. Protein: CASSLGTSGGGQETQYF.

Remarks on this clonotype: As the CDR3 is not closed by the conserved phenylalanine or tryptophan, this likely results from a read error. V usage is TRBV15 and J usage is TRBJ1-5; D is unresolved. The V end lost 1 base, the J end lost 6 bases, and 13 bases lay between the germline ends. The CDR3 loop spans 15 amino acids. The germline CDR1 and CDR2 sequences are LNHNV and YYDKDF (reference sequence). CDR3 sequence (DNA): TGTGCCACCAGCAGAGCCGGCTCCGCGGGTCAGCCCCAGCATCTT. This translates into CATSRAGSAGQPQHL.